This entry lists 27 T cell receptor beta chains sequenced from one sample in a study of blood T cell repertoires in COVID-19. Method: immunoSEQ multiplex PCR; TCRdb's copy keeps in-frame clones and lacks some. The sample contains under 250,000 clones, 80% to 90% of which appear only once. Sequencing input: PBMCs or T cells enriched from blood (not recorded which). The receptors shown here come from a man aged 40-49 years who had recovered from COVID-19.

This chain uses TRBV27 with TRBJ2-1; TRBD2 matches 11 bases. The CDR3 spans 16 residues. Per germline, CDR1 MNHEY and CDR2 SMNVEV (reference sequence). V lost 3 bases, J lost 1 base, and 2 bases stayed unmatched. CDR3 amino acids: CASSFLAGGSYNEQFF. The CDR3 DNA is TGTGCCAGCAGTTTCCTAGCGGGAGGATCCTACAATGAGCAGTTCTTC.

The CDR3 loop is CASSLGASPLHF. For the CDR3, the DNA is TGTGCCAGCAGCCTAGGAGCCTCACCCCTCCACTTT. The rearrangement joins TRBV5-6 to TRBJ1-6; D unclear. Trimming took off 4 bases at V and 10 bases at J, with 9 bases between the two ends. The CDR3 spans 12 residues. Germline CDR1 is SGHDT and CDR2 is YYEEEE.

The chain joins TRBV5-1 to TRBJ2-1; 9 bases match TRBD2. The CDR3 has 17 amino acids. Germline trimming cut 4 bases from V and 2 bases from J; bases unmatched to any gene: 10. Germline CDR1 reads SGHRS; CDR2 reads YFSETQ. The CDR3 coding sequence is TGCGCCAGCAGCCGCTCGGGCGGGGGGGCCGCCTACAATGAGCAGTTCTTC. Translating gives CASSRSGGGAAYNEQFF.

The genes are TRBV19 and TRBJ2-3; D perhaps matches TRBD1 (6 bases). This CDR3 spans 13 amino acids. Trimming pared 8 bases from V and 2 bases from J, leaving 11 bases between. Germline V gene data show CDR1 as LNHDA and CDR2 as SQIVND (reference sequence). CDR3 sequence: CASLGADTDTQYF. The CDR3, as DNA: TGTGCCAGTCTGGGGGCGGACACAGATACGCAGTATTTT.

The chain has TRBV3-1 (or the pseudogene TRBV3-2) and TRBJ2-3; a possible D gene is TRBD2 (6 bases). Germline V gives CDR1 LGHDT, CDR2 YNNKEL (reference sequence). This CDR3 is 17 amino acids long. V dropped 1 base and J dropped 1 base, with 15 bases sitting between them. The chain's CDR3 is CASSQAPAGRGTDTQYF. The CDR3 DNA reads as TGTGCCAGCAGCCAAGCCCCAGCGGGCCGGGGCACAGATACGCAGTATTTT.

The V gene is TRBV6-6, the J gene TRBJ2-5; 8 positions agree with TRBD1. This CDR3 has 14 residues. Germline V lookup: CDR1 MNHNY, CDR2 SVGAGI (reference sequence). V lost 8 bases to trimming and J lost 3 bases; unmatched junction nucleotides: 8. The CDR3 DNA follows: TGTGCCAGCGAGGACAGGGCCAGTGAAGAGACCCAGTACTTC. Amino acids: CASEDRASEETQYF.

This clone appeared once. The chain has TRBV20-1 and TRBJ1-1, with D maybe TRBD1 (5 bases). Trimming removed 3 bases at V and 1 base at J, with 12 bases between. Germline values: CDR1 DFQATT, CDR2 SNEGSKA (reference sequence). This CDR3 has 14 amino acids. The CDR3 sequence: CSASPVTGNTEAFF. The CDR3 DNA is TGCAGTGCTAGTCCCGTCACAGGGAACACTGAAGCTTTCTTT.

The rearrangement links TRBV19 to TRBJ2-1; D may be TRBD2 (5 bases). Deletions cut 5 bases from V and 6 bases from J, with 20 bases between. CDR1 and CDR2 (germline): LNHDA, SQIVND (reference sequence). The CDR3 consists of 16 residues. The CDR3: CASSSLSGGSFNEQFF. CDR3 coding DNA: TGTGCCAGTAGTTCATTATCGGGTGGGAGTTTCAATGAGCAGTTCTTC.

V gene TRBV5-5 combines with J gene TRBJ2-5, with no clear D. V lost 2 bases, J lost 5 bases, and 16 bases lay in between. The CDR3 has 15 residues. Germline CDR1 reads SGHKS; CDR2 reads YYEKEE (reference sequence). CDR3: CASSFGWKVRETQYF. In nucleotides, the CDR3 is TGTGCCAGCAGCTTCGGGTGGAAGGTTAGGGAGACCCAGTACTTC. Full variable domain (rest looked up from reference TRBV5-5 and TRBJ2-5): DAGVTQSPTHLIKTRGQQVTLRCSPISGHKSVSWYQQVLGQGPQFIFQYYEKEERGRGNFPDRFSARQFPNYSSELNVNALLLGDSALYLCASSFGWKVRETQYFGPGTRLLVL.

The CDR3, as DNA: TGCGCCAGCAGCTCTGCAGGGCAGAACTATGGCTACACCTTC. It yields the protein CASSSAGQNYGYTF. The V and J genes are TRBV5-1 and TRBJ1-2; D may be TRBD1 (5 bases). In germline, CDR1 is SGHRS, CDR2 YFSETQ. The CDR3 has 14 residues. V lost 3 bases to trimming and J lost 2 bases, with 11 bases between them. Full variable domain (rest looked up from reference TRBV5-1 and TRBJ1-2): KAGVTQTPRYLIKTRGQQVTLSCSPISGHRSVSWYQQTPGQGLQFLFEYFSETQRNKGNFPGRFSGRQFSNSRSEMNVSTLELGDSALYLCASSSAGQNYGYTFGSGTRLTVV.

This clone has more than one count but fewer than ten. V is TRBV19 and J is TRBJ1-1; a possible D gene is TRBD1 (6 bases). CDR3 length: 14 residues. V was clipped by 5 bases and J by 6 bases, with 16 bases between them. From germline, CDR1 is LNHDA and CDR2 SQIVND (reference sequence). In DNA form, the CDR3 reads TGTGCCAGTAGTCCTCAGGGGAGTTCCTCTGAAGCTTTCTTT. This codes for CASSPQGSSSEAFF.

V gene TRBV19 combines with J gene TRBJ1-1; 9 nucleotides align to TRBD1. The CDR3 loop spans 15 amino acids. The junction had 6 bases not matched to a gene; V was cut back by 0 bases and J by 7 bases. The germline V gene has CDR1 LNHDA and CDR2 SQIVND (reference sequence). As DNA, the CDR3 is TGTGCCAGTAGTATAGACCTGGACAGGGGAGGTGAAGCTTTCTTT. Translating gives CASSIDLDRGGEAFF.

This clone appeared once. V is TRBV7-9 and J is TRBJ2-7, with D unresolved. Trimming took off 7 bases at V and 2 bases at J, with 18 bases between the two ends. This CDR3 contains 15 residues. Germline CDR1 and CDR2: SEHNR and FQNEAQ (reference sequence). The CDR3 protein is CASTSGATTPYEQYF. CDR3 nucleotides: TGTGCCAGCACCAGTGGTGCAACTACACCCTACGAGCAGTACTTC.

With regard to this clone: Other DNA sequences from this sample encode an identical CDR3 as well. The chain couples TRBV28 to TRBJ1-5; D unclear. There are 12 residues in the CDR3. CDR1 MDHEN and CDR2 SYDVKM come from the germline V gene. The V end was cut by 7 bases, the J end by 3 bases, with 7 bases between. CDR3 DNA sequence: TGTGCCAGCACCCTACCCAATCAGCCCCAGCATTTT. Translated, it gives CASTLPNQPQHF. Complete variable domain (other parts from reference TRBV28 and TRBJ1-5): DVKVTQSSRYLVKRTGEKVFLECVQDMDHENMFWYRQDPGLGLRLIYFSYDVKMKEKGDIPEGYSVSREKKERFSLILESASTNQTSMYLCASTLPNQPQHFGDGTRLSIL.

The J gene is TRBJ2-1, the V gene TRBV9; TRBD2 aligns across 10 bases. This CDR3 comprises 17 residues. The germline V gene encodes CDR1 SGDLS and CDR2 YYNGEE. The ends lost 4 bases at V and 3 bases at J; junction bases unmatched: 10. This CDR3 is CASSPKGGTSDYNEQFF. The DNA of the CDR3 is TGTGCCAGCAGCCCAAAAGGGGGGACTAGCGACTACAATGAGCAGTTCTTC.

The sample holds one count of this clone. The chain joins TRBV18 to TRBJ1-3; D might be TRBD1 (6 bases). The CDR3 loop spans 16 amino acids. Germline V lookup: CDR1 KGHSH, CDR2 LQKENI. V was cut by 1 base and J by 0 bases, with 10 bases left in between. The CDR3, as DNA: TGTGCCAGCTCACCACTGGCCAGGGGCTCTGGAAACACCATATATTTT. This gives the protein CASSPLARGSGNTIYF.

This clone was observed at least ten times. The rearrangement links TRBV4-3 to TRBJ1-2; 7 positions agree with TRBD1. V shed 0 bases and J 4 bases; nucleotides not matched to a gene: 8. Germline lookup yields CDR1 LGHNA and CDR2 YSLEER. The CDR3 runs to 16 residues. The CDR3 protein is CASSQEWAGGTYGYTF. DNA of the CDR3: TGCGCCAGCAGCCAAGAGTGGGCAGGGGGGACCTATGGCTACACCTTC.

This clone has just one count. The CDR3 spells CASSVDSPSTDTQYF. The CDR3 DNA sequence: TGTGCCAGCAGCGTAGATAGCCCTTCCACAGATACGCAGTATTTT. The V and J genes are TRBV9 and TRBJ2-3; D gene ambiguous. V shed 0 bases and J shed 2 bases, with 10 bases lying between them. Germline V CDR1 and CDR2: SGDLS, YYNGEE. The CDR3 extends over 15 amino acids. The full variable domain, completed using reference TRBV9 and TRBJ2-3, is DSGVTQTPKHLITATGQRVTLRCSPRSGDLSVYWYQQSLDQGLQFLIQYYNGEERAKGNILERFSAQQFPDLHSELNLSSLELGDSALYFCASSVDSPSTDTQYFGPGTRLTVL.

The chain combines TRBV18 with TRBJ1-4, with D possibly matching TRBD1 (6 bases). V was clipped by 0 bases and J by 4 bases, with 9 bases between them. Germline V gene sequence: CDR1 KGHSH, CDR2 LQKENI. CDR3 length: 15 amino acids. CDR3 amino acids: CASSPPSQGNEKLFF. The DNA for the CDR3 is TGTGCCAGCTCACCACCTTCACAGGGTAATGAAAAACTGTTTTTT. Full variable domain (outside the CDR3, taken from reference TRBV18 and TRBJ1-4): NAGVMQNPRHLVRRRGQEARLRCSPMKGHSHVYWYRQLPEEGLKFMVYLQKENIIDESGMPKERFSAEFPKEGPSILRIQQVVRGDSAAYFCASSPPSQGNEKLFFGSGTQLSVL.

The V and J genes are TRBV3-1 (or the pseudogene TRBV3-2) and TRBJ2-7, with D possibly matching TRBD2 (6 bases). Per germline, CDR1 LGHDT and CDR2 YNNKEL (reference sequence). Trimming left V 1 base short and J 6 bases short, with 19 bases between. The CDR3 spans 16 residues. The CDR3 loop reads CASSQVFQPTSSEQYF. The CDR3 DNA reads TGTGCCAGCAGCCAAGTCTTCCAGCCGACTAGTAGCGAGCAGTACTTC.

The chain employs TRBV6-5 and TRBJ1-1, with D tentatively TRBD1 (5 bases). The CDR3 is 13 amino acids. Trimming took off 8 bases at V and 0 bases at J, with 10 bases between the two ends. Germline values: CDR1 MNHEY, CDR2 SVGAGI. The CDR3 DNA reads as TGTGCCAGCTTCGGACATATGAACACTGAAGCTTTCTTT. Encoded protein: CASFGHMNTEAFF.

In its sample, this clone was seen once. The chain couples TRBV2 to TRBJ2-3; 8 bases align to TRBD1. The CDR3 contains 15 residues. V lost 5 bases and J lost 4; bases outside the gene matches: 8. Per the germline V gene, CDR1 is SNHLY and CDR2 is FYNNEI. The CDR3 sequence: CASSTMDREADTQYF. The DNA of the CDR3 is TGTGCCAGCAGTACTATGGACAGGGAGGCAGATACGCAGTATTTT.

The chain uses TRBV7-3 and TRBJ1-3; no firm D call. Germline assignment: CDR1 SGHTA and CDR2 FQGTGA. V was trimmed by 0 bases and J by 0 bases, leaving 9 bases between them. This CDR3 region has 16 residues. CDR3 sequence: CASSLTGANSGNTIYF. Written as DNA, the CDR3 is TGTGCCAGCAGCTTAACGGGAGCAAACTCTGGAAACACCATATATTTT. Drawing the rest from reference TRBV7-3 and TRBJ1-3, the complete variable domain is GAGVSQTPSNKVTEKGKYVELRCDPISGHTALYWYRQSLGQGPEFLIYFQGTGAADDSGLPNDRFFAVRPEGSVSTLKIQRTERGDSAVYLCASSLTGANSGNTIYFGEGSWLTVV.

CDR3 residues: CASSPRDRGVRMGSTDTQYF. The CDR3 region has the DNA TGTGCCAGCTCACCCCGGGACAGGGGAGTCCGAATGGGAAGCACAGATACGCAGTATTTT. V usage is TRBV18 and J usage is TRBJ2-3, with TRBD1 identical over 10 bases. There are 20 residues in the CDR3. V gave up 3 bases and J gave up 0 bases; unmatched junction bases: 15. Germline assignment: CDR1 KGHSH and CDR2 LQKENI. The whole variable domain, remainder taken from reference TRBV18 and TRBJ2-3, is NAGVMQNPRHLVRRRGQEARLRCSPMKGHSHVYWYRQLPEEGLKFMVYLQKENIIDESGMPKERFSAEFPKEGPSILRIQQVVRGDSAAYFCASSPRDRGVRMGSTDTQYFGPGTRLTVL.

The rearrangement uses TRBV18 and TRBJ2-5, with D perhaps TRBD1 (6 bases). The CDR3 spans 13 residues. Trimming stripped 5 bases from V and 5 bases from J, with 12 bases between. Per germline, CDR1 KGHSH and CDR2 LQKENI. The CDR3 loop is CASSMGAYETQYF. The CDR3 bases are TGTGCCAGCTCAATGGGGGCTTATGAGACCCAGTACTTC.

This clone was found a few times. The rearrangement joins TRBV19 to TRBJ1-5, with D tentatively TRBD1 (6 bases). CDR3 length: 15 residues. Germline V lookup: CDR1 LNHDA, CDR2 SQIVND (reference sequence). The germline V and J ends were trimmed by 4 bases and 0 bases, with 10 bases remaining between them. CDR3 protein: CASSTGQYSNQPQHF. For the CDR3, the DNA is TGTGCCAGTAGTACCGGACAGTATAGCAATCAGCCCCAGCATTTT.

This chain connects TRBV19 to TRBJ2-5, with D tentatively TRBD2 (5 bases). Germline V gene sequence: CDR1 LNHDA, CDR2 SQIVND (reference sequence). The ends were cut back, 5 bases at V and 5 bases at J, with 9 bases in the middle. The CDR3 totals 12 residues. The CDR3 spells CASSEGGETQYF. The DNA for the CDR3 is TGTGCCAGTAGTGAGGGTGGCGAGACCCAGTACTTC.